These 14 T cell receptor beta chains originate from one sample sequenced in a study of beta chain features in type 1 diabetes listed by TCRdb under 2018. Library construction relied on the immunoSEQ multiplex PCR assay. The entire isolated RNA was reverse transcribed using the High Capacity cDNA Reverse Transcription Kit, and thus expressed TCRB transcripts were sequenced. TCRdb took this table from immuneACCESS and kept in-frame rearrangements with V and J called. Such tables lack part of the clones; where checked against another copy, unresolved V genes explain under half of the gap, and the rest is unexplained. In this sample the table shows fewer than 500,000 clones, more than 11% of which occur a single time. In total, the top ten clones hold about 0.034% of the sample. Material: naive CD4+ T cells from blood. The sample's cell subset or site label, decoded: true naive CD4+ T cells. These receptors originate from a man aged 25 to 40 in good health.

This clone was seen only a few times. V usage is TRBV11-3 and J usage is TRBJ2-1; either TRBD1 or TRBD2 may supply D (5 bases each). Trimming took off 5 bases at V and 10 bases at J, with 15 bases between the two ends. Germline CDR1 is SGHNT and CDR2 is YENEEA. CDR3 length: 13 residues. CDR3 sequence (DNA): TGTGCCAGCAGCATCGGGACGCGAAGGGAGCAGTTCTTC. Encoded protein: CASSIGTRREQFF. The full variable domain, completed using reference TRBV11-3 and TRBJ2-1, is EAGVVQSPRYKIIEKKQPVAFWCNPISGHNTLYWYLQNLGQGPELLIRYENEEAVDDSQLPKDRFSAERLKGVDSTLKIQPAELGDSAVYLCASSIGTRREQFFGPGTRLTVL.

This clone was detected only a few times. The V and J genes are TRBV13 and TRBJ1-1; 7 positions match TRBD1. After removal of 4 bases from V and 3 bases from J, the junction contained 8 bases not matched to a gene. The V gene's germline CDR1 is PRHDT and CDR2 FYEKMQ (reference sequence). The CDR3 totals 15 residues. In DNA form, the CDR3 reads TGTGCCAGCAGCTCCGACAGGGCACCTTACACTGAAGCTTTCTTT. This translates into CASSSDRAPYTEAFF.

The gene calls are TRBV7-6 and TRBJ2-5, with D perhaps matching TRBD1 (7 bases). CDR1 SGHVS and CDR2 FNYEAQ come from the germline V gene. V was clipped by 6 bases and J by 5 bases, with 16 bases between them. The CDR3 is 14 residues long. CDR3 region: CASRGGRGSETQYF. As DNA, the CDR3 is TGTGCCAGCAGGGGAGGCAGGGGGTCGGAGACCCAGTACTTC.

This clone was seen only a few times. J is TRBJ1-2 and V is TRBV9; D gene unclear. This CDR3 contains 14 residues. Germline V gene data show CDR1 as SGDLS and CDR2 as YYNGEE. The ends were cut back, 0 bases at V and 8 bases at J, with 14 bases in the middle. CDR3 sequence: CASSVAFEGYGYTF. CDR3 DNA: TGTGCCAGCAGCGTAGCCTTCGAAGGGTACGGCTACACCTTC.

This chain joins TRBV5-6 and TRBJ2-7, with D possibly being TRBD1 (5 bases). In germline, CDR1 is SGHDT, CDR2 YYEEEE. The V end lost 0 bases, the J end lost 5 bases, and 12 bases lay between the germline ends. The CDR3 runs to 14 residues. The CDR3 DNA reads TGTGCCAGCAGCTTGGGCTCAGGGAAGAACGAGCAGTACTTC. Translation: CASSLGSGKNEQYF.

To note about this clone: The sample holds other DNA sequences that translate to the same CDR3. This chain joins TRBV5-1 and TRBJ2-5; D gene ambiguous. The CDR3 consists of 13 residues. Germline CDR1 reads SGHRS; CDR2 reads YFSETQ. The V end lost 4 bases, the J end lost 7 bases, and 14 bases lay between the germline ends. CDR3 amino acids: CASSLDRVGTQYF. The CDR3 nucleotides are TGCGCCAGCAGCCTCGATAGAGTCGGGACCCAGTACTTC.

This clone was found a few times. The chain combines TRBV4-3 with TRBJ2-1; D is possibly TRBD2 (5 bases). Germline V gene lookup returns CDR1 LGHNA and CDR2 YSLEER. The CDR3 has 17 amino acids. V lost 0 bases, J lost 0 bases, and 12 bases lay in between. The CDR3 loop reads CASSQELGSSSYNEQFF. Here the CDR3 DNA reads TGCGCCAGCAGCCAAGAATTAGGGAGTAGCTCCTACAATGAGCAGTTCTTC.

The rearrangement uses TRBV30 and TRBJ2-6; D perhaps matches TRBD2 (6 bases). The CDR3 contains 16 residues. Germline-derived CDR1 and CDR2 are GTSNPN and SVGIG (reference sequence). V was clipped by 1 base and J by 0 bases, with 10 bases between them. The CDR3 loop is CAWSGDLLSGANVLTF. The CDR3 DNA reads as TGTGCCTGGAGTGGGGACTTGCTCTCTGGGGCCAACGTCCTGACTTTC.

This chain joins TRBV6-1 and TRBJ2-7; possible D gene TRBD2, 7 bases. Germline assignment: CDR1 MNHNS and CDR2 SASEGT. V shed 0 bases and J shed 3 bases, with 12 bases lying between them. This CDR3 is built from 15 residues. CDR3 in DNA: TGTGCCAGCAGTGAAGCCCAGGGGAGGGGCTACGAGCAGTACTTC. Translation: CASSEAQGRGYEQYF.

The CDR3 bases are TGTGCCAGCGGGAGGGGCACTGAAGCTTTCTTT. It translates to CASGRGTEAFF. The chain has TRBV6-5 and TRBJ1-1; TRBD1 is a possible D gene (5 bases). There are 11 residues in the CDR3. The germline V gene encodes CDR1 MNHEY and CDR2 SVGAGI. The V end lost 8 bases, the J end lost 4 bases, and 8 bases lay between the germline ends.

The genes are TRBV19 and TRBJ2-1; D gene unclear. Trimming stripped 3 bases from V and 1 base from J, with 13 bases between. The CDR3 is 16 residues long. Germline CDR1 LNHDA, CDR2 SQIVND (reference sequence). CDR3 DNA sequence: TGTGCCAGTAGTATTTCGTACAGAAATTCCTACAATGAGCAGTTCTTC. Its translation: CASSISYRNSYNEQFF.

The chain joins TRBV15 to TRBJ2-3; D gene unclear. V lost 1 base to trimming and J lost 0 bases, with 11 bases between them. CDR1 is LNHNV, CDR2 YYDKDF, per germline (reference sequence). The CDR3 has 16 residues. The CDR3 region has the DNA TGTGCCACCAGCAGAGCCCTGGCGCCTAGCACAGATACGCAGTATTTT. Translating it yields CATSRALAPSTDTQYF.

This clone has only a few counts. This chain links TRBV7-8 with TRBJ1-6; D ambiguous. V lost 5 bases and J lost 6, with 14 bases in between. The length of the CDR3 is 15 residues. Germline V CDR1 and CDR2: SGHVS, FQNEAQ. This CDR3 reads CASSPYTGSNSPLHF. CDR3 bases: TGTGCCAGCAGCCCATATACGGGGTCTAATTCACCCCTCCACTTT.

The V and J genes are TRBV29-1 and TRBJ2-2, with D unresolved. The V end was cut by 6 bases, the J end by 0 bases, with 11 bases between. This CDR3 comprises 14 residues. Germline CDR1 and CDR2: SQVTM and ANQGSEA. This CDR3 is CSVRLVTNTGELFF. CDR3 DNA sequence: TGCAGCGTCCGTTTGGTGACGAACACCGGGGAGCTGTTTTTT.